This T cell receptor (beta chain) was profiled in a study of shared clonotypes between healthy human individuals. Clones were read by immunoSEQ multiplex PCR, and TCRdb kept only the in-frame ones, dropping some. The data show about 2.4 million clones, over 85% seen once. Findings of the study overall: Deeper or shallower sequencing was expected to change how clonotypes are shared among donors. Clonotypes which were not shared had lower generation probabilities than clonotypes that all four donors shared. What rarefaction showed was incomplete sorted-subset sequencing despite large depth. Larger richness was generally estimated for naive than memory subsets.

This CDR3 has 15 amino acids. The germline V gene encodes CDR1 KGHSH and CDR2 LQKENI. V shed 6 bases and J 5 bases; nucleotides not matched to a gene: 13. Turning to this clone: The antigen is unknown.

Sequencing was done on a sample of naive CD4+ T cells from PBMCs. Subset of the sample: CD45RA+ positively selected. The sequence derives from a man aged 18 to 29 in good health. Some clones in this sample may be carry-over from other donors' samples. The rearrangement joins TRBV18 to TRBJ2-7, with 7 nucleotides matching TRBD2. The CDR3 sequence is CASSPVSSGIHEQYF. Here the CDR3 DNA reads TGTGCCAGCTCCCCGGTCAGCAGCGGGATCCACGAGCAGTACTTC.